This TCR beta chain comes out of a study of CD8 T cells in Susac syndrome. Purification of the CD8+ and CD4+ T cells relied on negative isolation, and TEMRA cells underwent FACS enrichment. Study results and limitations: Only a relatively small number of individuals were included in the TCR sequencing and HLA analysis.

In the case of this clonotype: Its antigen is as yet unknown.

With random hexamers, about 0.45 to 1 ug RNA was reverse transcribed. It was immunoSEQ multiplex PCR that amplified TCR beta CDR3 across 54 Vbeta and 13 Jbeta. One entry per CDR3 protein, called by TCRdb with MiXCR from the immunoSEQ multiplex PCR reads. The table has about 440,000 distinct CDR3 sequences, 85% to 90% seen once. Sequencing used CD8+ T cells from PBMCs. The TCR comes from a human donor with multiple sclerosis.

In DNA form, the CDR3 reads TGTGCCAGCTCGGACAGGGTAAAAATTTCCTACGAGCAGTACTTC. Translating gives CASSDRVKISYEQYF. The J gene is TRBJ2-7, the V gene TRBV5-6, with 8 bases matching TRBD1. V shed 7 bases and J 1 base; nucleotides not matched to a gene: 10. This CDR3 comprises 15 residues. CDR1 SGHDT and CDR2 YYEEEE come from the germline V gene.